This T cell receptor beta chain was found in a study of beta chain features in type 1 diabetes. The overall study: Healthy donors and patients had similar age, gender and cell yields. Study outcomes and limitations: At VDJ recombination sites, type 1 diabetes patients had fewer insertions and more deleted nucleotides. Shorter templates might be favored by PCR, and equally so in patients and in controls.

The V and J ends lost 7 bases and 4 bases respectively, with 22 bases between them. CDR1 is SGHTA, CDR2 FQGNSA, per germline. This CDR3 is 16 amino acids long. Investigators reverse transcribed all isolated RNA, so they sequenced expressed TCRB transcripts. The study sequenced naive, central memory and regulatory T cell samples to an average of approximately 3.5 million reads. The data were produced by immunoSEQ multiplex PCR, yet TCRdb's version contains in-frame clones alone and is incomplete. Seen here are hundreds of thousands of clones, 15% to 20% observed once, and the top ten hold around 0.02%. Note on this clone: The antigen is not known.

The sequenced sample was naive CD4+ T cells from blood. This TCR came from a woman between 18 and 29 years old in good health. The chain carries TRBV7-2 and TRBJ1-1; a possible D gene is TRBD1 (6 bases). CDR3 DNA sequence: TGTGCCAGCATCCCTTTTGGGGGGGCCAGGGTCACTGAAGCTTTCTTT. Translated: CASIPFGGARVTEAFF.